This T cell receptor beta chain is from a study of control samples from healthy donors and cancer patients. Method: immunoSEQ multiplex PCR; TCRdb's copy keeps in-frame clones and lacks some. This repertoire shows fewer than 90,000 clones, 70% to 90% found once; its top ten account for 1.9%. Germline values: CDR1 SGDLS, CDR2 YYNGEE. The length of the CDR3 is 13 residues. V was clipped by 4 bases and J by 4 bases, with 11 bases between them. The chain combines TRBV9 with TRBJ1-2; no clear D. This receptor was obtained from a woman in her sixties with head and neck cancer. Input material: PBMCs. In DNA, the CDR3 is TGTGCCAGCAGCCGAGGGTTGGGCTATGGCTACACCTTC. As protein: CASSRGLGYGYTF. Using reference TRBV9 and TRBJ1-2 for the parts outside the CDR3, the full variable domain is DSGVTQTPKHLITATGQRVTLRCSPRSGDLSVYWYQQSLDQGLQFLIQYYNGEERAKGNILERFSAQQFPDLHSELNLSSLELGDSALYFCASSRGLGYGYTFGSGTRLTVV.